There are a few counts of the clone carrying this T cell receptor (beta chain). The germline gives CDR1 SGDLS, CDR2 YYNGEE. The CDR3 extends over 18 amino acids. V lost 0 bases, J lost 2 bases, and 21 bases lay in between. MiXCR, run by TCRdb on the RT-PCR reads, gives a single entry per CDR3 protein. The top ten clones hold roughly 50% of a sample with around 150,000 distinct CDR3 sequences, roughly two fifths of them seen once. The data derive from a study of patients and donors after allogeneic stem cell transplantation. The source material was blood, either unsorted or a sorted T cell fraction (not recorded which). The clonotype originates from a human donor who was either an allogeneic HSCT recipient or a stem cell or donor lymphocyte infusion donor (not recorded which). It is not recorded whose cells these are; they may come from a transplant donor. This chain links TRBV9 with TRBJ2-7; D perhaps matches TRBD1 (6 bases). The CDR3 is CASSVVGLDSNTTYEQYV. The CDR3 region has the DNA TGTGCCAGCAGCGTAGTAGGCTTGGACAGCAATACTACCTACGAGCAGTACGTC.